This T cell receptor (beta chain) was recovered during a study of human T cells and chemical hapten exposure. Study information: Diagnoses of alopecia areata, totalis or universalis occurred in mostly female patients.

This clonotype has ten or more counts. Its target is not known. Time point indicated: patch test 1, 2 weeks after DPC sensitization. The treatment here: therapeutic diphenylcyclopropenone sensitization with weekly scalp DPC. Via MiXCR, TCRdb re-called the RACE reads, giving one row per CDR3 protein. Among some 80,000 distinct CDR3 sequences, about 10% were seen once, and the ten largest hold approximately 4%. Findings and limits, study-wide: The count of PT1 expanded TCRs correlated positively with patch test score.

Trimming removed 7 bases at V and 1 base at J, with 25 bases between. The CDR3 length is 18 residues. Germline CDR1 reads SGHVS; CDR2 reads FNYEAQ. The sample in question was whole blood, obtained in connection with sensitization to the hapten diphenylcyclopropenone (DPC). The V call is TRBV7-6, the J call TRBJ1-1, with D uncertain. The source is a woman aged 45-59 years with alopecia areata. Some clones in this sample may be carry-over from other donors' samples. In DNA form, the CDR3 reads TGTGCCAGCATCGAATTCACCCCCGGGAGCGTAAAGAACACTGAAGCTTTCTTT. Amino acids: CASIEFTPGSVKNTEAFF.